The 19 T cell receptor beta chains below come from one sample, sequenced in a study of cytomegalovirus exposure and HLA in healthy donors. The PCR was carried out with 60 Vbeta primers and 13 Jbeta primers. Clones were sequenced by immunoSEQ multiplex PCR, and TCRdb holds only the in-frame ones, with some missing. The sample shows about 130,000 clones, 65% to 80% of them seen only once. The sequenced material came from PBMCs. The receptors come from a male donor in good health and CMV-seropositive.

A few counts support this clone. The chain joins TRBV10-3 to TRBJ2-6, with a tentative D call TRBD2 (6 bases). Germline CDR1 reads ENHRY; CDR2 reads SYGVKD. The length of the CDR3 is 16 residues. Between the trimmed V and J ends, which lost 4 bases and 2 bases, there was a span of 12 bases. DNA of the CDR3: TGTGCCATCAGTGTAGGGCGGGGCGCTGGGGCCAACGTCCTGACTTTC. Its translation is CAISVGRGAGANVLTF.

The chain recombines TRBV12-5 with TRBJ1-5, with D possibly being TRBD1 (5 bases). CDR3 length: 19 residues. Trimming left V 0 bases short and J 6 bases short, with 24 bases between. The germline V gene encodes CDR1 LGHNT and CDR2 FRNRAP. CDR3 DNA: TGTGCTAGTGGTTTGGTAAAGTTTTCCGCAGGGAAATTAATTCAGCCCCAGCATTTT. This encodes CASGLVKFSAGKLIQPQHF.

The chain recombines TRBV18 with TRBJ1-5, with a weak D call TRBD1 (6 bases). The CDR3 length is 15 residues. From germline, CDR1 is KGHSH and CDR2 LQKENI. With 2 bases removed from V and 2 bases from J, the gap between germline ends came to 10 bases. The CDR3 region has the DNA TGTGCCAGCTCACCAGGAGGGGGGGGCAATCAGCCCCAGCATTTT. Amino acids: CASSPGGGGNQPQHF.

This sequence joins TRBV28 and TRBJ1-5, with 8 bases aligning to TRBD1. From germline, CDR1 is MDHEN and CDR2 SYDVKM. The junction had 8 bases not matched to a gene; V was cut back by 3 bases and J by 7 bases. The CDR3 has 15 residues. The CDR3 is CASSFFQGAGQPQHF. DNA of the CDR3: TGTGCCAGCAGTTTTTTCCAGGGGGCGGGGCAGCCCCAGCATTTT.

This chain joins TRBV9 and TRBJ1-1; the D gene is possibly TRBD1 (5 bases). The CDR3 runs to 15 residues. In germline, CDR1 is SGDLS, CDR2 YYNGEE. Trimming cost V 7 bases and J 6 bases, with 22 bases left between them. The CDR3 coding sequence is TGTGCCAGCGGCCGAACCATAGGGGCTCAGGCTGAAGCTTTCTTT. Protein product: CASGRTIGAQAEAFF. Full variable domain (missing parts from reference TRBV9 and TRBJ1-1): DSGVTQTPKHLITATGQRVTLRCSPRSGDLSVYWYQQSLDQGLQFLIQYYNGEERAKGNILERFSAQQFPDLHSELNLSSLELGDSALYFCASGRTIGAQAEAFFGQGTRLTVV.

CDR3 sequence reads: CASSQESDQGYEQYF. The DNA of the CDR3 is TGCGCCAGCAGCCAAGAATCGGACCAGGGCTACGAGCAGTACTTC. The chain is built from TRBV4-1 and TRBJ2-7; tentatively, D is TRBD1 (5 bases). The CDR3 consists of 15 residues. Germline CDR1 reads MGHRA; CDR2 reads YSYEKL. The ends were cut back, 0 bases at V and 3 bases at J, with 12 bases in the middle.

The chain recombines TRBV6-5 with TRBJ1-1; 9 bases are shared with TRBD1. The CDR3 contains 15 residues. Trimming at V came to 4 bases and at J to 3 bases, leaving 6 bases not matched to a gene. Germline loops: CDR1 MNHEY, CDR2 SVGAGI. The CDR3 nucleotides read TGTGCCAGCAGTTTCGTACAGGGGGCGTACACTGAAGCTTTCTTT. This codes for CASSFVQGAYTEAFF.

The rearrangement uses TRBV19 and TRBJ1-6; D possibly corresponds to TRBD1 (6 bases). CDR3 length: 16 amino acids. V was cut by 5 bases and J by 5 bases, with 16 bases left in between. CDR1 LNHDA and CDR2 SQIVND come from the germline V gene (reference sequence). The CDR3 DNA follows: TGTGCCAGTAGTCCTCGACGGGGGGGCGATAATTCACCCCTCCACTTT. It translates to CASSPRRGGDNSPLHF.

This chain links TRBV4-2 with TRBJ1-1, with D perhaps matching TRBD1 (6 bases). The CDR3 is made up of 16 amino acids. The germline V gene encodes CDR1 LGHNA and CDR2 YNFKEQ. V lost 2 bases to trimming and J lost 5 bases, with 18 bases between them. DNA of the CDR3: TGTGCCAGCAGCCAACAAAGGGGGGGCGAGGCAACTGAAGCTTTCTTT. Residues: CASSQQRGGEATEAFF.

This clone was recorded a few times. The chain has TRBV29-1 and TRBJ2-5; no clear D gene. The CDR3 has 12 amino acids. Germline loops: CDR1 SQVTM, CDR2 ANQGSEA. Between the trimmed V and J ends, which lost 5 bases and 1 base, there was a span of 8 bases. The CDR3 region is CSVMAGQETQYF. In DNA, the CDR3 is TGCAGCGTTATGGCAGGCCAAGAGACCCAGTACTTC. Full variable domain (rest looked up from reference TRBV29-1 and TRBJ2-5): SAVISQKPSRDICQRGTSLTIQCQVDSQVTMMFWYRQQPGQSLTLIATANQGSEATYESGFVIDKFPISRPNLTFSTLTVSNMSPEDSSIYLCSVMAGQETQYFGPGTRLLVL.

This clone was recorded a few times. This sequence joins TRBV15 and TRBJ1-4; 11 positions match TRBD1. The CDR3 totals 15 residues. Per the germline V gene, CDR1 is LNHNV and CDR2 is YYDKDF (reference sequence). After removal of 4 bases from V and 5 bases from J, the junction contained 3 bases not matched to a gene. The CDR3 here is CATSTGTGGNEKLFF. Written as DNA, the CDR3 is TGTGCCACCAGCACCGGGACAGGGGGGAATGAAAAACTGTTTTTT.

This clone was observed a handful of times. The V gene is TRBV29-1, the J gene TRBJ2-2, with no clear D. Looked up from germline, CDR1 is SQVTM and CDR2 is ANQGSEA. CDR3 size: 12 residues. Trimming took off 4 bases at V and 4 bases at J, with 7 bases between the two ends. The CDR3 region is CSVVSGTGELFF. As DNA, the CDR3 is TGCAGCGTTGTTTCAGGCACCGGGGAGCTGTTTTTT.

This chain links TRBV28 with TRBJ2-3, with D possibly being TRBD1 (6 bases). Germline-derived CDR1 and CDR2 are MDHEN and SYDVKM. V lost 5 bases and J lost 2, with 23 bases in between. The CDR3 sequence is 18 residues long. CDR3 sequence (DNA): TGTGCCAGCAGTCAAGTGATTCCCGGGACACCCTTCACAGATACGCAGTATTTT. Translated: CASSQVIPGTPFTDTQYF. The full variable domain, its missing parts supplied by reference TRBV28 and TRBJ2-3, is DVKVTQSSRYLVKRTGEKVFLECVQDMDHENMFWYRQDPGLGLRLIYFSYDVKMKEKGDIPEGYSVSREKKERFSLILESASTNQTSMYLCASSQVIPGTPFTDTQYFGPGTRLTVL.

This chain connects TRBV6-5 to TRBJ2-1; TRBD2 matches at 11 bases. The CDR3 spans 15 residues. With 5 bases clipped from V and 4 bases from J, the junction kept 4 bases outside the gene matches. Germline V CDR1 and CDR2: MNHEY, SVGAGI. CDR3 sequence: CASSTGTSGYNEQFF. CDR3 nucleotide sequence: TGTGCCAGCAGTACCGGGACTAGCGGTTACAATGAGCAGTTCTTC.

The rearrangement joins TRBV5-1 to TRBJ1-5; 8 bases match TRBD1. J was trimmed by 7 bases and V by 1 base; bases with no gene match: 10. The CDR3 is made up of 16 amino acids. Looked up from germline, CDR1 is SGHRS and CDR2 is YFSETQ. CDR3 sequence (DNA): TGCGCCAGCAGCTTGTACGGGACAGGCCCCGGGCAGCCCCAGCATTTT. This gives the protein CASSLYGTGPGQPQHF.

This clone was seen just once. This chain links TRBV5-6 with TRBJ2-1; 7 bases map to TRBD1. This CDR3 has 16 amino acids. Germline CDR1 reads SGHDT; CDR2 reads YYEEEE. Trimming removed 2 bases from V and 4 bases from J; junction bases left unmatched: 9. Written as DNA, the CDR3 is TGTGCCAGCAGCTTAACAGGGGCGAATACTTACAATGAGCAGTTCTTC. This sequence encodes CASSLTGANTYNEQFF.

V usage is TRBV2 and J usage is TRBJ2-1, with 16 bases identical to TRBD2. CDR3 length: 16 amino acids. V shed 7 bases, J shed 7 bases, and the junction held 7 bases outside the gene matches. Germline V gene data show CDR1 as SNHLY and CDR2 as FYNNEI. CDR3 coding DNA: TGTGCCAGCATTGGGACTAGCGGGAGGGCCGGAAATGAGCAGTTCTTC. Translated, it gives CASIGTSGRAGNEQFF.

This clone was seen a few times. The chain joins TRBV5-1 to TRBJ2-1; D might be TRBD2 (6 bases). Trimming cost V 4 bases and J 0 bases, with 14 bases left between them. Looked up from germline, CDR1 is SGHRS and CDR2 is YFSETQ. The CDR3 covers 16 residues. CDR3 sequence: CASSPSPAGSYNEQFF. In DNA, the CDR3 is TGCGCCAGCAGCCCAAGCCCAGCGGGCTCCTACAATGAGCAGTTCTTC.

Comment on this clone: The germline gene is not matched at one end of the junction; a read error may be the cause. The chain employs TRBV6-4 and TRBJ2-4, with a tentative D call TRBD1 (6 bases). The CDR3 consists of 12 residues. Germline loops: CDR1 MRHNA, CDR2 SNTAGT. The chain's CDR3 is CASTPGQNSQYF. CDR3 DNA sequence: TGTGCCAGCACCCCGGGACAAAACAGTCAGTACTTC.